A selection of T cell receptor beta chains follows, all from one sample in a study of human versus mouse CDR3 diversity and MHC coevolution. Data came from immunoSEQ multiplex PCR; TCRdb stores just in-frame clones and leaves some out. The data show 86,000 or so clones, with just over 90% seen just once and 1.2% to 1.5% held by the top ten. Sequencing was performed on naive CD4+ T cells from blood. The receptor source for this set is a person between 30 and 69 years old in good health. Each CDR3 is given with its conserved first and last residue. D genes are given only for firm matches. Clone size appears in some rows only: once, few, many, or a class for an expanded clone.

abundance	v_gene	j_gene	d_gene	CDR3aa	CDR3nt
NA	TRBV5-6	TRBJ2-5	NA	CASSLWVGEETQYF	TGTGCCAGCAGCTTGTGGGTAGGAGAAGAGACCCAGTACTTC
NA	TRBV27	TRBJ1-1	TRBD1	CASRPTQGGTEAFF	TGTGCCAGCAGACCGACTCAGGGGGGAACTGAAGCTTTCTTT
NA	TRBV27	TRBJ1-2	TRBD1	CASSQNRGRGHGYTF	TGTGCCAGCAGTCAAAACAGGGGGCGCGGGCATGGCTACACCTTC
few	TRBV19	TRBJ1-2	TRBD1	CASTTNRGGNYGYTF	TGTGCCAGTACCACAAACAGGGGAGGAAACTATGGCTACACCTTC
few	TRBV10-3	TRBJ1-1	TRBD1	CAISRTGPGTEAFF	TGTGCCATCAGCAGGACAGGGCCGGGAACTGAAGCTTTCTTT
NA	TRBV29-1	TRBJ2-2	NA	CSVAGTFTGELFF	TGCAGCGTTGCCGGGACATTCACCGGGGAGCTGTTTTTT
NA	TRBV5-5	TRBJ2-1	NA	CASSSRADYNEQFF	TGTGCCAGCAGCTCCCGAGCGGACTACAATGAGCAGTTCTTC
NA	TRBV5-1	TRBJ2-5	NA	CASSLDLGRGSPRETQYF	TGCGCCAGCAGCCTAGATCTGGGCCGGGGGTCCCCCAGGGAGACCCAGTACTTC
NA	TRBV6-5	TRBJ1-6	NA	CASSYEYNSPLHF	TGTGCCAGCAGTTACGAGTATAATTCACCCCTCCACTTT
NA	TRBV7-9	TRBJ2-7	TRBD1	CASSQPTGTSYEQYF	TGTGCCAGCAGCCAACCGACAGGGACCTCCTACGAGCAGTACTTC
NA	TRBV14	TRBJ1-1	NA	CASSRGTEAFF	TGTGCCAGTTCTAGGGGGACTGAAGCTTTCTTT
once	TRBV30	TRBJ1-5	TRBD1	CAWSSRTGSSNQPQHF	TGTGCCTGGAGTTCACGGACAGGGTCGAGCAATCAGCCCCAGCATTTT
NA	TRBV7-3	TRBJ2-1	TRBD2	CASSSQTSGYNEQFF	TGTGCCAGCAGCTCCCAGACTAGCGGATACAATGAGCAGTTCTTC
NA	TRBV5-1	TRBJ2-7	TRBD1	CASTRDSSYEQYF	TGCGCCAGCACCCGGGACAGCTCCTACGAGCAGTACTTC
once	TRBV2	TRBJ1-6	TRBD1	CASSHRGNNSPLHF	TGTGCCAGCAGCCACAGGGGGAACAATTCACCCCTCCACTTT
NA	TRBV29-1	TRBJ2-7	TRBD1	CSVVDRGSLYEQYF	TGCAGCGTTGTTGACAGGGGATCGCTTTACGAGCAGTACTTC
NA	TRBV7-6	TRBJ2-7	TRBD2	CASSLGGSGGSYEQYF	TGTGCCAGCAGCTTAGGGGGTAGCGGGGGCTCCTACGAGCAGTACTTC
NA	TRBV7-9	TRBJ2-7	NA	CASSPGKNEQYF	TGTGCCAGCAGCCCAGGGAAGAACGAGCAGTACTTC
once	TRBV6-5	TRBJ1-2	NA	CASSYPGQGYGYTF	TGTGCCAGCAGTTATCCGGGACAAGGATATGGCTACACCTTC
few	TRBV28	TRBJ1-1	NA	CASRYDREAFF	TGTGCCAGCAGGTACGACAGAGAAGCTTTCTTT
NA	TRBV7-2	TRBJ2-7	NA	CASNRGSYEQYF	TGTGCCAGCAACCGCGGCTCCTACGAGCAGTACTTC
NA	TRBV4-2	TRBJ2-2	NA	CASSQGPGLTGELFF	TGTGCCAGCAGCCAAGGTCCGGGACTCACCGGGGAGCTGTTTTTT
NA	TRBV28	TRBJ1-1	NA	CARLTQGTEAFF	TGTGCCAGATTAACACAGGGCACTGAAGCTTTCTTT
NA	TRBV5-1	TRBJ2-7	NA	CASSLDSVRLEQYF	TGCGCCAGCAGTTTAGACAGCGTCCGTCTCGAGCAGTACTTC
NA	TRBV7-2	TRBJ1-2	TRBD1	CASSGRPGQGLNYGYTF	TGTGCCAGCAGCGGGCGACCGGGACAGGGTTTAAACTATGGCTACACCTTC
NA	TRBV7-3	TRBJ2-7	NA	CASSLDSGNSYEQYF	TGTGCCAGCAGCTTAGATTCCGGGAACTCCTACGAGCAGTACTTC
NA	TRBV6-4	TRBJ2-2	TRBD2	CASSAGLAGEAGELFF	TGTGCCAGCAGTGCGGGACTAGCGGGAGAAGCGGGGGAGCTGTTTTTT
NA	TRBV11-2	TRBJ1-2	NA	CASSSPRTPRSGNYGYTF	TGTGCCAGCAGCTCGCCGCGGACTCCCAGGTCGGGCAACTATGGCTACACCTTC
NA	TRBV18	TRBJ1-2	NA	CASSPDKNYGYTF	TGTGCCAGCTCACCAGACAAGAACTATGGCTACACCTTC
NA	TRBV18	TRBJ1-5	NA	CASSPGAQWEPQHF	TGTGCCAGCTCACCAGGGGCTCAATGGGAGCCCCAGCATTTT
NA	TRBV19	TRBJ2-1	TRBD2	CASRGTSGGDEQFF	TGTGCCAGTAGGGGGACTAGCGGGGGGGATGAGCAGTTCTTC